Shown below are 11 T cell receptor beta chains from a single sample sequenced in a study of early T cells in non-severe SARS-CoV-2 infection. In TCRdb, the 5' RACE reads were re-called with MiXCR into one record per CDR3 protein. The sample has roughly 53,000 distinct CDR3 sequences; 10% to 15% are singletons. The starting material was whole blood, obtained at baseline. Source of these receptors: an adult who was a healthcare worker with PCR-confirmed SARS-CoV-2 infection or an uninfected control (not recorded which).

On this clonotype itself: At one boundary the junction diverges from the germline segment, which might be a read error. V usage is TRBV20-1 and J usage is TRBJ2-1; 10 bases line up with TRBD2. CDR3 size: 12 residues. From germline, CDR1 is DFQATT and CDR2 SNEGSKA (reference sequence). CDR3 DNA sequence: TGCAGTGCTAGCGGGACTAGCGAAGTGACGGTCTTC. Protein sequence: CSASGTSEVTVF.

This clonotype was detected only a few times. This rearrangement joins TRBV7-8 to TRBJ2-6; no reliable D call. This CDR3 region has 15 residues. The ends were cut back, 1 base at V and 0 bases at J, with 4 bases in the middle. CDR1 SGHVS and CDR2 FQNEAQ come from the germline V gene. The CDR3 here is CASSLGISGANVLTF. The CDR3 coding sequence is TGTGCCAGCAGCTTAGGGATCTCTGGGGCCAACGTCCTGACTTTC.

This clonotype has more than one count but fewer than ten. This rearrangement joins TRBV11-2 to TRBJ2-1, with 9 bases that match TRBD2. Germline V lookup: CDR1 SGHAT, CDR2 FQNNGV. This CDR3 contains 16 residues. The V gene end was trimmed by 5 bases and the J gene end by 6 bases; junction bases not matched to a gene: 11. CDR3 DNA: TGTGCCAGCAGCAGACAGGGCGGGAGGGCCGCCAATGAGCAGTTCTTC. Residues: CASSRQGGRAANEQFF.

This clonotype was detected only a few times. The chain uses TRBV6-2 or TRBV6-3 and TRBJ2-1, with TRBD2 as a possible D gene (6 bases). V was clipped by 2 bases and J by 3 bases, with 14 bases between them. Germline CDR1 reads MNHEY; CDR2 reads SVGEGT. The CDR3 extends over 16 amino acids. CDR3 amino acids: CASSYGGAGDYNEQFF. The CDR3 DNA sequence: TGTGCCAGCAGTTACGGCGGGGCAGGAGACTACAATGAGCAGTTCTTC.

This clonotype has at least ten counts. The chain uses TRBV5-4 and TRBJ2-3, with D possibly being TRBD1 or TRBD2 (5 bases each). Germline V lookup: CDR1 SGHNT, CDR2 YYREEE (reference sequence). This CDR3 comprises 14 residues. V was trimmed by 4 bases and J by 10 bases, leaving 19 bases between them. The CDR3 reads CASSPITSGTAQYF. The CDR3 nucleotides are TGTGCCAGCAGCCCGATAACGTCCGGGACGGCGCAGTATTTT.

This clonotype was seen a handful of times. The chain links TRBV3-1 to TRBJ2-2; 9 nucleotides agree with TRBD2. The CDR3 runs to 15 residues. J gave up 3 bases and V 7 bases, and 6 bases lay outside the gene matches. The germline V gene has CDR1 LGHDT and CDR2 YNNKEL (reference sequence). The CDR3 DNA reads TGTGCCAGCACCTTAGCGGGAGCACACACCGGGGAGCTGTTTTTT. This translates into CASTLAGAHTGELFF. The whole variable domain, remainder taken from reference TRBV3-1 and TRBJ2-2, is DTAVSQTPKYLVTQMGNDKSIKCEQNLGHDTMYWYKQDSKKFLKIMFSYNNKELIINETVPNRFSPKSPDKAHLNLHINSLELGDSAVYFCASTLAGAHTGELFFGEGSRLTVL.

This chain connects TRBV5-6 to TRBJ2-3; 9 bases align to TRBD2. The CDR3 consists of 14 residues. V shed 4 bases and J 4 bases; nucleotides not matched to a gene: 4. CDR1 and CDR2 from the germline V gene are SGHDT and YYEEEE. The DNA for the CDR3 is TGTGCCAGCAGCGCGGGAGGGGGAGCAGATACGCAGTATTTT. This gives the protein CASSAGGGADTQYF.

This clonotype has a handful of counts. The rearrangement uses TRBV12-3 or TRBV12-4 and TRBJ2-1; D perhaps matches TRBD1 (5 bases). The CDR3 extends over 12 amino acids. Trimming took off 3 bases at V and 10 bases at J, with 10 bases between the two ends. CDR3 sequence reads: CASSFGRQEQFF. CDR3 coding DNA: TGTGCCAGCAGTTTCGGACGACAGGAGCAGTTCTTC.

This rearrangement joins TRBV18 to TRBJ1-5; 7 bases are shared with TRBD1. Germline CDR1 is KGHSH and CDR2 is LQKENI. The CDR3 covers 14 residues. V shed 4 bases, J shed 4 bases, and the junction held 4 bases outside the gene matches. DNA of the CDR3: TGTGCCAGCTCACTCCGGGACAGAAATCAGCCCCAGCATTTT. It specifies CASSLRDRNQPQHF. Using reference TRBV18 and TRBJ1-5 for the parts outside the CDR3, the full variable domain is NAGVMQNPRHLVRRRGQEARLRCSPMKGHSHVYWYRQLPEEGLKFMVYLQKENIIDESGMPKERFSAEFPKEGPSILRIQQVVRGDSAAYFCASSLRDRNQPQHFGDGTRLSIL.

A remark on this clonotype: This may come from a read error, since a much larger clone is one base off. J is TRBJ2-2 and V is TRBV7-2, with 10 bases aligning to TRBD1. The CDR3 runs 17 residues. Trimming took 5 bases from V and 6 from J; bases not matched to a gene: 12. Germline CDR1 reads SGHTA; CDR2 reads FQGNSA. The CDR3 region has the DNA TGTGCCAGCAGCCCCCGCGGACAGGGGGAAACCGCCGGGGAGCTGTTTTTT. It translates to CASSPRGQGETAGELFF. Full variable domain (rest looked up from reference TRBV7-2 and TRBJ2-2): GAGVSQSPSNKVTEKGKDVELRCDPISGHTALYWYRQSLGQGLEFLIYFQGNSAPDKSGLPSDRFSAERTGGSVSTLTIQRTQQEDSAVYLCASSPRGQGETAGELFFGEGSRLTVL.

This clonotype showed up just a few times. One base away lies a much larger clone, so this may be a sequencing read error. This sequence joins TRBV19 and TRBJ2-1; TRBD2 aligns across 7 bases. Per germline, CDR1 LNHDA and CDR2 SQIVND (reference sequence). The CDR3 runs to 13 residues. Here the CDR3 reads CASRAGAINEQCF. DNA for the CDR3: TGTGCCAGTAGGGCGGGAGCGATCAATGAGCAGTGCTTC.